The 3 T cell receptor beta chains below come from one sample, sequenced in a study of cytomegalovirus exposure and HLA in healthy donors. PCR amplification relied on 60 Vbeta primers (plus 13 Jbeta primers). Method: immunoSEQ multiplex PCR; TCRdb's copy keeps in-frame clones and lacks some. The data hold under 200,000 clones, with more than 65% observed a single time. Sequencing was carried out using PBMCs. The receptors derive from a man aged 50-59 years in good health and CMV-seropositive.

This chain links TRBV6-1 with TRBJ2-1, with 8 positions matching TRBD1. This CDR3 region has 13 residues. V shed 4 bases, J shed 8 bases, and the junction held 4 bases outside the gene matches. Germline V CDR1 and CDR2: MNHNS, SASEGT. CDR3 region: CASSAGGFDEQFF. The CDR3 DNA sequence: TGTGCCAGCAGTGCAGGGGGCTTCGATGAGCAGTTCTTC.

The chain joins TRBV28 to TRBJ1-1, with 8 bases fitting TRBD1. The germline CDR1 and CDR2 sequences are MDHEN and SYDVKM. CDR3 length: 16 residues. Germline trimming cut 4 bases from V and 4 bases from J; bases unmatched to any gene: 11. The CDR3 nucleotides are TGTGCCAGCAGTTCCGATGACAGGGGTTGGTCCACTGAAGCTTTCTTT. It codes for CASSSDDRGWSTEAFF.

CDR3 nucleotides: TGTGCCAGCAGCCCAGGGGTTTATAGCAATCAGCCCCAGCATTTT. It yields the protein CASSPGVYSNQPQHF. The chain is built from TRBV9 and TRBJ1-5; D may be TRBD1 (6 bases). The CDR3 loop spans 15 amino acids. V was shortened by 4 bases and J by 0 bases, with 11 bases between the two germline ends. Germline V gives CDR1 SGDLS, CDR2 YYNGEE.